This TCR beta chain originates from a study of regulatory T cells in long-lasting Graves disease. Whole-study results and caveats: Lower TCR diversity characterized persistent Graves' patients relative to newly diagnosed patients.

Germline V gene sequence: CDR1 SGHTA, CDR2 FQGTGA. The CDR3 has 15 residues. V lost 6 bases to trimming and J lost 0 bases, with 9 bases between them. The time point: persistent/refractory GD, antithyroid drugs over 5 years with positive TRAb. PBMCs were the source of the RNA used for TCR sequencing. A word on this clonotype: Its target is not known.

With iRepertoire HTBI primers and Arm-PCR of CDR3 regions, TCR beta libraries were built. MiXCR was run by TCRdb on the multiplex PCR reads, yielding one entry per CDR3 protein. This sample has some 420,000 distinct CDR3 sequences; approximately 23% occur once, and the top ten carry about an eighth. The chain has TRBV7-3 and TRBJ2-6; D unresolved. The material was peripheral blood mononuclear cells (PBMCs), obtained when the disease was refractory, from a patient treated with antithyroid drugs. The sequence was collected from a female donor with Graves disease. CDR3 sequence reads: CASRPDNSGANVLTF. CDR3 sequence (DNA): TGTGCCAGCAGGCCCGACAACTCTGGGGCCAACGTCCTGACTTTC.